The T cell receptor (beta chain) described here comes from a study of blood T cells in healthy people across ages. This clonotype showed up just a few times. A second roughly 6 to 11 cycle PCR used barcoded and J-beta primers. In TCRdb, the 5' RACE reads were re-called with MiXCR into one record per CDR3 protein. The sample contains hundreds of thousands of distinct CDR3 sequences, approximately 48% of which appear only once. Germline-derived CDR1 and CDR2 are DFQATT and SNEGSKA (reference sequence). Trimming shortened V by 4 bases and J by 10 bases, and 25 bases separated the two germline ends. The CDR3 is 16 residues long.

The chain joins TRBV20-1 to TRBJ1-4; unclear D gene. This receptor was taken from a man in his fifties or sixties in good health. The sequencing input was blood. The DNA of the CDR3 is TGCAGTGCTATCACCGGAGGGAGGGCCTTTTTTGGAAAACTGTTTTTT. This gives the protein CSAITGGRAFFGKLFF.